This T cell receptor beta chain was captured in a study of T cell responses to AZD1222 COVID-19 vaccine. General study points: Spike-specific TCR depth and breadth grew after two AZD1222 doses. Per reports, nearly half of all spike-specific TCRs target regions that are unmutated in variants. It should be noted that donors were predominantly white British and more often female, and clonal diversity was possibly underestimated.

V gave up 2 bases and J gave up 2 bases, with 12 bases separating them. The germline V gene encodes CDR1 MNHEY and CDR2 SVGEGT. CDR3 length: 16 amino acids. Note on this clone: The antigen is unknown.

Clones were read by immunoSEQ multiplex PCR, and TCRdb kept only the in-frame ones, dropping some. The data show some 180,000 clones, over 85% seen once. The clonotype was recovered from an adult who received the MenACWY meningococcal vaccine as a control. The V call is TRBV6-2 or TRBV6-3, the J call TRBJ2-2, with TRBD2 as a possible D gene (6 bases). This sample comprised peripheral blood, obtained 28 days after the second dose of the MenACWY control vaccine. This CDR3 reads CASSYARGANTGELFF. The CDR3 coding sequence is TGTGCCAGCAGTTACGCGCGGGGAGCAAACACCGGGGAGCTGTTTTTT.